Following are 14 T cell receptor beta chains from one sample sequenced in a study of tumor-infiltrating lymphocytes in oesophageal squamous cell carcinoma. A single record per CDR3 protein comes from TCRdb applying MiXCR to the PCR reads. The sample lists 6,500 to 8,500 distinct CDR3 sequences, 15% to 19% occurring once. The sample consisted of blood. These receptors all stem from a male donor with esophageal squamous cell carcinoma.

Many counts were recorded for this clonotype. This rearrangement joins TRBV6-4 to TRBJ2-7, with TRBD2 as a possible D gene (5 bases). V was cut by 6 bases and J by 1 base, with 19 bases left in between. Germline V CDR1 and CDR2: MRHNA, SNTAGT. This CDR3 comprises 16 residues. The CDR3 region is CASRLRASRNSYEQYF. The DNA for the CDR3 is TGTGCCAGCAGACTCCGGGCTAGCCGCAATTCCTACGAGCAGTACTTC.

This clonotype was observed a handful of times. A clone one base away is much larger, so this may be a read error. This chain connects TRBV6-4 to TRBJ2-5; 9 bases line up with TRBD1. The CDR3 has 16 residues. V lost 0 bases to trimming and J lost 11 bases; unmatched junction nucleotides: 13. Germline CDR1 is MRHNA and CDR2 is SNTAGT. The CDR3 DNA sequence: TGTGCCAGCAGTGACTCTGGGGGGACAGGGAGCAATGAGCAGTACTTC. This codes for CASSDSGGTGSNEQYF.

This clonotype was recorded at least ten times. The V and J genes are TRBV6-1 and TRBJ1-6; D possibly corresponds to TRBD1 (6 bases). Trimming removed 7 bases from V and 6 bases from J, with 19 bases in between. The V gene's germline CDR1 is MNHNS and CDR2 SASEGT. The CDR3 runs to 16 residues. Here the CDR3 DNA reads TGTGCCAGCAAACCCTTCCAGGGGAGCGTTAATTCACCCCTCCACTTT. This translates into CASKPFQGSVNSPLHF.

This clonotype was observed many times. The conserved final phenylalanine or tryptophan is absent from the CDR3, which likely points to a read error. The DNA is omitted, as the CDR3 cannot be located on it reliably, and the CDR3 follows TCRdb's listing. This chain connects TRBV7-2 to TRBJ2-7; the D call of TRBD1 is as the table states it, not checked on the DNA. Germline CDR1 reads SGHTA; CDR2 reads FQGNSA. The CDR3 length equals 15 residues, ends included. The CDR3 protein is CASSPSGRGGYTFGS.

At least ten counts were recorded for this clonotype. J is TRBJ2-3 and V is TRBV5-1; D is unclear. The CDR3 is 14 residues long. Germline assignment: CDR1 SGHRS and CDR2 YFSETQ. Trimming took 0 bases from V and 0 from J, leaving 5 bases between them. CDR3 in amino acids: CASSLEDSTDTQYF. CDR3 DNA sequence: TGCGCCAGCAGCTTGGAGGATAGCACAGATACGCAGTATTTT.

This clonotype occurred many times. The chain has TRBV24-1 and TRBJ2-1; 7 bases match TRBD1. CDR1 and CDR2 from the germline V gene are KGHDR and SFDVKD. V lost 8 bases and J lost 7; bases outside the gene matches: 7. CDR3 size: 13 residues. DNA of the CDR3: TGTGCCACCACCAGGACAGGAAGGAATGAGCAGTTCTTC. It yields the protein CATTRTGRNEQFF.

This clonotype was seen just once. The limits of the CDR3 on the DNA are not certain, so only TCRdb's listed CDR3 is given. The rearrangement links TRBV6-8 to TRBJ2-6; TRBD1 reflects the table's D call only, with no check against the DNA. Counting both end residues, the CDR3 totals 15 amino acids. The germline V gene encodes CDR1 MNHGY and CDR2 SAAAGT. The CDR3 loop is CASSYGAVLWLHLRF.

This clonotype was observed many times. The rearrangement links TRBV2 to TRBJ2-1; D is unclear. CDR3 size: 16 residues. CDR1 SNHLY and CDR2 FYNNEI come from the germline V gene. Deletions cut 4 bases from V and 6 bases from J, with 19 bases between. CDR3 nucleotide sequence: TGTGCCAGCAGTGGCTCGAGTATCTTGGCGTCCAATGAGCAGTTCTTC. Translating it yields CASSGSSILASNEQFF.

This clonotype was seen many times. This may arise from a read error, as a much more abundant clone is one base away. V gene TRBV11-3 combines with J gene TRBJ2-7, with TRBD2 as a possible D gene (6 bases). The V and J ends lost 5 bases and 7 bases respectively, with 24 bases between them. The germline V gene encodes CDR1 SGHNT and CDR2 YENEEA. The CDR3 is 16 amino acids. CDR3: CASSPRGGFANNEQYF. For the CDR3, the DNA is TGTGCCAGCAGCCCTCGTGGGGGGTTCGCGAATAATGAGCAGTACTTC. The full variable domain, in which reference TRBV11-3 and TRBJ2-7 provide the parts outside the CDR3, is EAGVVQSPRYKIIEKKQPVAFWCNPISGHNTLYWYLQNLGQGPELLIRYENEEAVDDSQLPKDRFSAERLKGVDSTLKIQPAELGDSAVYLCASSPRGGFANNEQYFGPGTRLTVT.

This clonotype counts as large. This chain links TRBV7-2 with TRBJ2-3, with D hard to call. Trimming removed 6 bases from V and 0 bases from J, with 4 bases in between. This CDR3 contains 12 residues. CDR1 and CDR2 from the germline V gene are SGHTA and FQGNSA. The CDR3 sequence: CASRQSTDTQYF. CDR3 bases: TGTGCCAGCAGACAGAGCACAGATACGCAGTATTTT.

In its sample, this clonotype was seen many times. The genes are TRBV5-1 and TRBJ2-5, with 11 bases that match TRBD1. This CDR3 spans 15 amino acids. Trimming removed 3 bases from V and 4 bases from J; junction bases left unmatched: 5. Germline V CDR1 and CDR2: SGHRS, YFSETQ. CDR3 bases: TGCGCCAGCAGCTACGGACAGGGGGCCTCAGAGACCCAGTACTTC. This sequence encodes CASSYGQGASETQYF.

The chain carries TRBV5-1 and TRBJ1-6, with D uncertain. Per germline, CDR1 SGHRS and CDR2 YFSETQ. V was trimmed by 0 bases and J by 6 bases, leaving 10 bases between them. The CDR3 sequence is 15 residues long. The CDR3 DNA reads TGCGCCAGCAGCTTGGAAGTCAGTTCTAATTCACCCCTCCACTTT. Residues: CASSLEVSSNSPLHF.

Of note for this clonotype: A read error is likely, as this CDR3 ends without the conserved phenylalanine or tryptophan. It is unclear where the CDR3 begins or ends on the DNA, so no DNA is shown, and the CDR3 is as TCRdb lists it. The CDR3: CASSEWANGGSYTFGS. V gene TRBV6-1 combines with J gene TRBJ2-7; the table's D call, TRBD1, has no DNA check behind it. Ends included, the CDR3 has 16 residues. Germline-derived CDR1 and CDR2 are MNHNS and SASEGT.

Within the sample, this clonotype is medium-sized (0.01 to 0.1%). The rearrangement uses TRBV24-1 and TRBJ2-3; D is possibly TRBD1 or TRBD2 (6 bases each). Trimming cost V 3 bases and J 1 base, with 10 bases left between them. The germline V gene has CDR1 KGHDR and CDR2 SFDVKD. CDR3 length equals 15 residues. The CDR3 DNA sequence: TGTGCCACCAGTGATGAAGGGGGGCGCACAGATACGCAGTATTTT. Translation gives CATSDEGGRTDTQYF.